This passage covers 4 T cell receptor beta chains from one sample sequenced in a study of blood T cells in healthy people across ages. Then a second PCR, running about 7 to 11 cycles, was carried out with a sample-barcoded 5' primer and a J-beta primer mix. TCRdb reprocessed the 5' RACE reads with MiXCR, giving one entry per CDR3 protein. The table records about 800,000 distinct CDR3 sequences, 25% of them present only once. This sample also belongs to another study, concerning T cells of mothers and their children.

Material: blood. These TCRs come from a boy aged 5 to 17 in good health.

Only a few counts were recorded for this clonotype. The chain uses TRBV29-1 and TRBJ2-1, with 11 bases matching TRBD2. Germline loops: CDR1 SQVTM, CDR2 ANQGSEA. V shed 6 bases and J 4 bases; nucleotides not matched to a gene: 11. The CDR3 length is 16 residues. In DNA form, the CDR3 reads TGCAGCGTAGATCCCGTACTAGCGGGGGCTTACAATGAGCAGTTCTTC. It encodes CSVDPVLAGAYNEQFF.

This clonotype has just a few counts. The chain's CDR3 is CASSPRNRDRDVETQYF. CDR3 DNA sequence: TGTGCCAGCAGCCCTCGGAACCGGGACAGGGATGTGGAGACCCAGTACTTC. V gene TRBV3-1 combines with J gene TRBJ2-5; 9 positions agree with TRBD1. V lost 4 bases to trimming and J lost 5 bases; unmatched junction nucleotides: 14. Germline V gene lookup returns CDR1 LGHDT and CDR2 YNNKEL (reference sequence). This CDR3 region has 17 residues.

The chain combines TRBV6-2 or TRBV6-3 with TRBJ2-7; the match to TRBD2 covers 10 bases. The trim removed 7 bases at V and 2 bases at J, leaving 8 bases unmatched. CDR1 MNHEY and CDR2 SVGEGT come from the germline V gene. This CDR3 spans 15 amino acids. The CDR3: CASIKAGTSAYEQYF. CDR3 coding DNA: TGTGCCAGCATCAAAGCCGGGACTAGCGCCTACGAGCAGTACTTC.

This clonotype showed up many times. This rearrangement joins TRBV2 to TRBJ2-2; no clear D. Deletions cut 7 bases from V and 0 bases from J, with 6 bases between. The germline CDR1 and CDR2 sequences are SNHLY and FYNNEI. CDR3 size: 13 residues. The CDR3 nucleotides are TGTGCCAGCACGGATGCGAACACCGGGGAGCTGTTTTTT. Translating it yields CASTDANTGELFF.